The 14 T cell receptor beta chains presented below share a single source sample, sequenced in a study of shared clonotypes between healthy human individuals. The table came from immunoSEQ multiplex PCR; TCRdb's copy has only in-frame clones and leaves some out. The sample has just over 2,000,000 clones, 90% to 95% seen once; the top ten hold more than 0.1%. Input material: naive CD4+ T cells sorted from blood. Subset meaning: CD45RA+ positively selected. Receptors originate from a man aged 18 to 29 in good health.

The V gene is TRBV9, the J gene TRBJ2-7, with TRBD2 identical over 8 bases. With 0 bases clipped from V and 7 bases from J, the junction kept 9 bases outside the gene matches. Germline V gene sequence: CDR1 SGDLS, CDR2 YYNGEE. This CDR3 contains 15 residues. CDR3 bases: TGTGCCAGCAGCGTAGAGGCTAGCGGGTCCGGGGAGCAGTACTTC. Protein product: CASSVEASGSGEQYF.

The V gene is TRBV18, the J gene TRBJ2-5; D uncertain. Germline V lookup: CDR1 KGHSH, CDR2 LQKENI. CDR3 length: 14 residues. Trimming left V 3 bases short and J 1 base short, with 9 bases between. The CDR3 nucleotides are TGTGCCAGCTCACCGTTACACCTCCAAGAGACCCAGTACTTC. Translated, it gives CASSPLHLQETQYF.

The chain carries TRBV7-9 and TRBJ2-7, with D unclear. Germline loops: CDR1 SEHNR, CDR2 FQNEAQ (reference sequence). This CDR3 is 14 amino acids long. V lost 5 bases and J lost 0, with 11 bases in between. CDR3 residues: CASSTPRGSYEQYF. The CDR3 nucleotides read TGTGCCAGCAGCACACCCAGAGGCTCCTACGAGCAGTACTTC. Complete variable domain (other parts from reference TRBV7-9 and TRBJ2-7): DTGVSQNPRHKITKRGQNVTFRCDPISEHNRLYWYRQTLGQGPEFLTYFQNEAQLEKSRLLSDRFSAERPKGSFSTLEIQRTEQGDSAMYLCASSTPRGSYEQYFGPGTRLTVT.

The J gene is TRBJ1-2, the V gene TRBV6-5, with D possibly matching TRBD1 (5 bases). Trimming took off 2 bases at V and 3 bases at J, with 7 bases between the two ends. The CDR3 has 13 amino acids. The germline gives CDR1 MNHEY, CDR2 SVGAGI. CDR3 loop: CASSYLQDYGYTF. The CDR3 DNA reads TGTGCCAGCAGTTACCTACAGGACTATGGCTACACCTTC.

DNA of the CDR3: TGTGCCATCAGTGGGTGGGGCAGGGACGGGGACGGCTACACCTTC. Residues: CAISGWGRDGDGYTF. The chain carries TRBV10-3 and TRBJ1-2, with a tentative D call TRBD1 (5 bases). Germline CDR1 is ENHRY and CDR2 is SYGVKD. Trimming took off 4 bases at V and 8 bases at J, with 20 bases between the two ends. This CDR3 has 15 amino acids.

V usage is TRBV7-9 and J usage is TRBJ1-5; no clear D gene. Trimming cost V 3 bases and J 2 bases, with 5 bases left between them. Germline CDR1 reads SEHNR; CDR2 reads FQNEAQ (reference sequence). This CDR3 spans 13 amino acids. DNA of the CDR3: TGTGCCAGCAGCTTTAGAGGCAATCAGCCCCAGCATTTT. It specifies CASSFRGNQPQHF.

A single count supports this clone. The chain links TRBV28 to TRBJ2-7; unclear D gene. Germline V gene data show CDR1 as MDHEN and CDR2 as SYDVKM. CDR3 length: 14 residues. Trimming shortened V by 3 bases and J by 0 bases, and 9 bases separated the two germline ends. CDR3 protein: CASSFDWSSYEQYF. Here the CDR3 DNA reads TGTGCCAGCAGTTTTGACTGGAGCTCCTACGAGCAGTACTTC. Full variable domain (outside the CDR3, taken from reference TRBV28 and TRBJ2-7): DVKVTQSSRYLVKRTGEKVFLECVQDMDHENMFWYRQDPGLGLRLIYFSYDVKMKEKGDIPEGYSVSREKKERFSLILESASTNQTSMYLCASSFDWSSYEQYFGPGTRLTVT.

A note on this clone: A far larger clone is one nucleotide away, so this likely arose from a read error. The J gene is TRBJ2-7, the V gene TRBV30; D gene unclear. The CDR3 sequence is 12 residues long. Per germline, CDR1 GTSNPN and CDR2 SVGIG (reference sequence). The CDR3 here is CAWSVQAYEQHF. DNA for the CDR3: TGTGCCTGGAGTGTACAAGCCTACGAGCAGCACTTC. The variable domain in full, with the rest retrieved from reference TRBV30 and TRBJ2-7, is SQTIHQWPATLVQPVGSPLSLECTVEGTSNPNLYWYRQAAGRGLQLLFYSVGIGQISSEVPQNLSASRPQDRQFILSSKKLLLSDSGFYLCAWSVQAYEQHFGPGTRLTVT.

The chain employs TRBV5-8 and TRBJ1-5; no clear D gene. From germline, CDR1 is SGHTS and CDR2 YDEGEE. Trimming left V 0 bases short and J 4 bases short, with 14 bases between. This CDR3 comprises 16 residues. The CDR3 DNA reads as TGTGCCAGCAGCTTGGGGTCCCAAGGAAAGAATCAGCCCCAGCATTTT. It yields the protein CASSLGSQGKNQPQHF.

The V gene is TRBV6-5, the J gene TRBJ2-2; D could derive from TRBD1 or TRBD2 (7 bases each). V shed 5 bases and J shed 3 bases, with 13 bases lying between them. There are 15 residues in the CDR3. Per the germline V gene, CDR1 is MNHEY and CDR2 is SVGAGI. The CDR3 region is CASSGRGGDTGELFF. The CDR3 nucleotides read TGTGCCAGCAGTGGCAGGGGGGGTGACACCGGGGAGCTGTTTTTT.

This CDR3 is CASSLAGREGSYEQYF. CDR3 sequence (DNA): TGTGCCAGCAGCTTGGCCGGGAGGGAGGGCTCCTACGAGCAGTACTTC. V is TRBV5-4 and J is TRBJ2-7, with TRBD2 matching 8 bases. V dropped 0 bases and J dropped 0; count of bases not matched to a gene: 5. The CDR3 is 16 amino acids. Germline assignment: CDR1 SGHNT and CDR2 YYREEE (reference sequence).

This clone was recorded only once. The chain carries TRBV5-1 and TRBJ2-1; the D gene is possibly TRBD2 (5 bases). Trimming pared 4 bases from V and 9 bases from J, leaving 17 bases between. The CDR3 is made up of 14 amino acids. The germline gives CDR1 SGHRS, CDR2 YFSETQ. Here the CDR3 DNA reads TGCGCCAGCAGCCCACGAGAGAACGGAGGTGAGCAGTTCTTC. It is translated as CASSPRENGGEQFF.

The gene calls are TRBV7-9 and TRBJ2-1; D might be TRBD2 (6 bases). CDR3 size: 13 residues. Germline CDR1 reads SEHNR; CDR2 reads FQNEAQ (reference sequence). V shed 0 bases and J shed 13 bases, with 13 bases lying between them. The CDR3 nucleotides are TGTGCCAGCAGCTTAGCGGCGGGAACAACACAGTTCTTC. This sequence encodes CASSLAAGTTQFF.

For this clone: Other DNA sequences from this sample encode an identical CDR3 as well. The chain combines TRBV30 with TRBJ1-3, with TRBD1 as a possible D gene (5 bases). Germline CDR1 and CDR2: GTSNPN and SVGIG (reference sequence). This CDR3 spans 15 amino acids. V lost 2 bases to trimming and J lost 0 bases, with 11 bases between them. The CDR3 DNA is TGTGCCTGGAGTCCAGGGCCATCCTCTGGAAACACCATATATTTT. It translates to CAWSPGPSSGNTIYF.